The 14 T cell receptor beta chains listed next were all sequenced from one sample in a study of patients and donors after allogeneic stem cell transplantation. One entry per CDR3 protein results from TCRdb running MiXCR on the RT-PCR reads. The sample lists approximately 170,000 distinct CDR3 sequences; approximately 22% were seen once. The sequenced sample consisted of blood, either unsorted or a sorted T cell fraction (not recorded which). These receptor sequences come from a human donor who was either an allogeneic HSCT recipient or a stem cell or donor lymphocyte infusion donor (not recorded which). It is not recorded whose cells these are; they may come from a transplant donor.

J is TRBJ2-3 and V is TRBV5-1; possible D gene TRBD2, 7 bases. The ends were cut back, 0 bases at V and 4 bases at J, with 18 bases in the middle. CDR3 length equals 17 residues. CDR1 is SGHRS and CDR2 is YFSETQ in the germline V gene. The CDR3 protein is CASSLEFGRGAADTQYF. The DNA of the CDR3 is TGCGCCAGCAGCTTGGAATTCGGCCGGGGGGCGGCAGATACGCAGTATTTT.

This clonotype was counted only a few times. Written as DNA, the CDR3 is TGTGCCAGCAGCTTAGAAGGAGGGATTTCGGCTTTCTTT. Amino acids: CASSLEGGISAFF. The chain carries TRBV7-2 and TRBJ1-1; D gene unclear. Trimming shortened V by 1 base and J by 11 bases, and 14 bases separated the two germline ends. The CDR3 covers 13 residues. Germline assignment: CDR1 SGHTA and CDR2 FQGNSA.

V usage is TRBV20-1 and J usage is TRBJ2-3; 7 bases line up with TRBD2. Trimming took 4 bases from V and 4 from J; bases not matched to a gene: 2. CDR1 and CDR2 from the germline V gene are DFQATT and SNEGSKA (reference sequence). The CDR3 is 12 amino acids. The CDR3 sequence is CSATTSPDTQYF. CDR3 bases: TGCAGTGCTACGACTAGCCCAGATACGCAGTATTTT.

The chain couples TRBV6-6 to TRBJ2-2; D gene ambiguous. The V gene's germline CDR1 is MNHNY and CDR2 SVGAGI (reference sequence). The CDR3 has 12 residues. V lost 6 bases, J lost 6 bases, and 8 bases lay in between. The CDR3: CASSVSSGELFF. The CDR3, as DNA: TGTGCCAGCAGCGTGTCATCCGGGGAGCTGTTTTTT.

The V and J genes are TRBV21-1 and TRBJ2-5; the listed D gene, TRBD2, was not tested against the DNA. TRBV21-1 is described as a pseudogene. The CDR3 contains 15 residues. The DNA of the CDR3 is TGTGCCAGCAGCAAAGATAAGGGCAGACAAGAGACCCAGTACTTC. Protein: CASSKDKGRQETQYF.

The chain links TRBV20-1 to TRBJ1-4; D is unresolved. Trimming stripped 0 bases from V and 4 bases from J, with 12 bases between. The CDR3 runs 15 residues. Germline-derived CDR1 and CDR2 are DFQATT and SNEGSKA (reference sequence). Here the CDR3 reads CSAREASDLNEKLFF. The CDR3 nucleotides read TGCAGTGCTAGAGAGGCCTCGGACCTTAATGAAAAACTGTTTTTT.

This clonotype was counted once. V gene TRBV13 combines with J gene TRBJ2-7; D gene unclear. This CDR3 is built from 14 residues. V was cut by 6 bases and J by 0 bases, with 12 bases left in between. The germline V gene encodes CDR1 PRHDT and CDR2 FYEKMQ (reference sequence). The CDR3 coding sequence is TGTGCCAGCAGTAGTGGGCAGGACTCCTACGAGCAGTACTTC. Encoded protein: CASSSGQDSYEQYF.

The chain employs TRBV7-8 and TRBJ1-2; D might be TRBD1 (5 bases). CDR1 and CDR2 from the germline V gene are SGHVS and FQNEAQ. V was shortened by 8 bases and J by 5 bases, with 18 bases between the two germline ends. The CDR3 consists of 14 residues. CDR3 coding DNA: TGTGCCAGCGTGGGACGGGACCGGTTATATGGCTACACCTTC. It specifies CASVGRDRLYGYTF. The variable domain in full, completed from reference TRBV7-8 and TRBJ1-2, reads GAGVSQSPRYKVAKRGQDVALRCDPISGHVSLFWYQQALGQGPEFLTYFQNEAQLDKSGLPSDRFFAERPEGSVSTLKIQRTQQEDSAVYLCASVGRDRLYGYTFGSGTRLTVV.

The chain employs TRBV12-5 and TRBJ2-1; D unresolved. Trimming removed 1 base at V and 8 bases at J, with 3 bases between. The CDR3 runs 11 residues. Germline V gene data show CDR1 as LGHNT and CDR2 as FRNRAP. CDR3 DNA: TGTGCTAGTGGTTTGGGCCATGAGCAGTTCTTC. It yields the protein CASGLGHEQFF.

This clonotype was picked up a small number of times. CDR3 loop: CASSPRTASSYNEQFF. As DNA, the CDR3 is TGCGCCAGCAGCCCAAGGACAGCGAGCTCCTACAATGAGCAGTTCTTC. This chain joins TRBV5-1 and TRBJ2-1, with D perhaps matching TRBD1 (6 bases). This CDR3 contains 16 residues. The germline gives CDR1 SGHRS, CDR2 YFSETQ. V lost 4 bases to trimming and J lost 0 bases, with 14 bases between them.

The chain couples TRBV5-1 to TRBJ1-2; D is unresolved. Trimming stripped 5 bases from V and 6 bases from J, with 17 bases between. The CDR3 is 14 amino acids. The germline CDR1 and CDR2 sequences are SGHRS and YFSETQ. The CDR3 sequence is CASRVTVGPNGYTF. In nucleotides, the CDR3 is TGCGCCAGCAGGGTAACAGTGGGCCCCAATGGCTACACCTTC.

The V call is TRBV20-1, the J call TRBJ2-7; D unresolved. With 4 bases removed from V and 5 bases from J, the gap between germline ends came to 12 bases. This CDR3 contains 12 residues. Looked up from germline, CDR1 is DFQATT and CDR2 is SNEGSKA (reference sequence). The CDR3 coding sequence is TGCAGTGCTATTAAGGGTTTTGACGAGCAGTACTTC. As protein: CSAIKGFDEQYF.

This clonotype has a handful of counts. The chain couples TRBV13 to TRBJ1-1; no firm D call. The CDR3 contains 9 residues. V gave up 4 bases and J gave up 13 bases, with 7 bases separating them. Germline CDR1 reads PRHDT; CDR2 reads FYEKMQ (reference sequence). This chain's CDR3 is CASSWIDFF. The CDR3 nucleotides read TGTGCCAGCAGCTGGATCGATTTCTTT.

This chain connects TRBV5-1 to TRBJ1-1; no definite D call. Trimming cost V 7 bases and J 3 bases, with 10 bases left between them. The CDR3 length is 12 residues. Looked up from germline, CDR1 is SGHRS and CDR2 is YFSETQ. The CDR3 DNA reads TGCGCCAGCCGGACCGCACACACTGAAGCTTTCTTT. Protein product: CASRTAHTEAFF.